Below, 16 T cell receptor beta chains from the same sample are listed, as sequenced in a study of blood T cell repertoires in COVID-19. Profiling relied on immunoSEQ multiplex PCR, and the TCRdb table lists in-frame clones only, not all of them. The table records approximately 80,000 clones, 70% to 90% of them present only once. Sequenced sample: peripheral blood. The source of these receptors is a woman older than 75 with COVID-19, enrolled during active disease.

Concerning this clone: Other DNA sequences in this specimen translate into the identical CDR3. In DNA, the CDR3 is TGCGCCAGCAGCTTGGCGGGACAGGGCACAGATACGCAGTATTTT. Amino acids: CASSLAGQGTDTQYF. The chain uses TRBV5-1 and TRBJ2-3, with TRBD1 matching 8 bases. Germline CDR1 reads SGHRS; CDR2 reads YFSETQ. V lost 0 bases and J lost 1; bases outside the gene matches: 1. The CDR3 is 15 amino acids.

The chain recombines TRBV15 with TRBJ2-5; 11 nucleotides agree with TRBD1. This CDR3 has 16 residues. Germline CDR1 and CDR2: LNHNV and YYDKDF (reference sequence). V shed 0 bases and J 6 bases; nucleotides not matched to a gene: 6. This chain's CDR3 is CATSRDPGTGGKTQYF. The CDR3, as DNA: TGTGCCACCAGCAGAGATCCAGGGACAGGGGGAAAGACCCAGTACTTC.

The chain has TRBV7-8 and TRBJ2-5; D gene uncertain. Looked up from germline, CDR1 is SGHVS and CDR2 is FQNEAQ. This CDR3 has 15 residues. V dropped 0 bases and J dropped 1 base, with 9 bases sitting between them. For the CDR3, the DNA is TGTGCCAGCAGCTTAGCCATACGCAGCCAAGAGACCCAGTACTTC. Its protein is CASSLAIRSQETQYF.

The CDR3 bases are TGCGCCAGCAGCTTGTTGGCCGGGGTGGCTGAAGCTTTCTTT. Translated: CASSLLAGVAEAFF. The J gene is TRBJ1-1, the V gene TRBV5-1, with D uncertain. Looked up from germline, CDR1 is SGHRS and CDR2 is YFSETQ. V lost 1 base to trimming and J lost 6 bases, with 13 bases between them. This CDR3 region has 14 residues.

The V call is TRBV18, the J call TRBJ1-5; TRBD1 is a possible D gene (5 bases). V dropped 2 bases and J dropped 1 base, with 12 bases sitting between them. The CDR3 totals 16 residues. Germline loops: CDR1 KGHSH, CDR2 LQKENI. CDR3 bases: TGTGCCAGCTCACCAACGGGGGAGCTAAGCAATCAGCCCCAGCATTTT. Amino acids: CASSPTGELSNQPQHF.

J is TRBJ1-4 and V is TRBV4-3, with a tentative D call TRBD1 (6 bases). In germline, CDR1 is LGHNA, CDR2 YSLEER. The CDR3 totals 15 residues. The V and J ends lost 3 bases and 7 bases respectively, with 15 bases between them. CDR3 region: CASSHQQDRLEKLFF. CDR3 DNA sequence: TGCGCCAGCAGCCACCAACAAGACAGGCTTGAAAAACTGTTTTTT.

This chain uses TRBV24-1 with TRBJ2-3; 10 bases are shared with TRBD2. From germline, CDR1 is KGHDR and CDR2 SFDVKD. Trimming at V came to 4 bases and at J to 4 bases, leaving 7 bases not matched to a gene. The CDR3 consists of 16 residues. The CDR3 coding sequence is TGTGCCACCAGTGACCCTAGCGGGAGAGGTTCAGATACGCAGTATTTT. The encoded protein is CATSDPSGRGSDTQYF.

In DNA, the CDR3 is TGTGCCTGGAGCTCTTTCAGCGGGGGGGCGTTTGAGACCCAGTACTTC. This sequence encodes CAWSSFSGGAFETQYF. This sequence joins TRBV30 and TRBJ2-5; 10 positions agree with TRBD2. Germline values: CDR1 GTSNPN, CDR2 SVGIG (reference sequence). This CDR3 has 16 residues. Unmatched junction bases numbered 12, after V lost 3 bases and J lost 5 bases.

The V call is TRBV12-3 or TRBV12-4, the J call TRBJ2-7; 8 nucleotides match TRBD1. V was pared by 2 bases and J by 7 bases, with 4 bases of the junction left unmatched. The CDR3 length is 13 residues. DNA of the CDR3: TGTGCCAGCAGTTTATCAGGGGGCGGAGAGCAGTACTTC. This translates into CASSLSGGGEQYF.

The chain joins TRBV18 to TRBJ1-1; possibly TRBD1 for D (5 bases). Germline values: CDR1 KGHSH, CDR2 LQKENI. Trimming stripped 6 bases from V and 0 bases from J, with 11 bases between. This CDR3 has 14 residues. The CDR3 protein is CASSVQVMNTEAFF. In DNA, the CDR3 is TGTGCCAGCTCGGTACAGGTTATGAACACTGAAGCTTTCTTT.

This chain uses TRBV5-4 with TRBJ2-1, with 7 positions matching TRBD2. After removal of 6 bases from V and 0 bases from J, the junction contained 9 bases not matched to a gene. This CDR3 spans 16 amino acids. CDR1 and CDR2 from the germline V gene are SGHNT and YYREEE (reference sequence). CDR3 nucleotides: TGTGCCAGCACGAGTGGGGGGGGTAGCTCCTACAATGAGCAGTTCTTC. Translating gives CASTSGGGSSYNEQFF. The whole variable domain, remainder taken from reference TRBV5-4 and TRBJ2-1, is ETGVTQSPTHLIKTRGQQVTLRCSSQSGHNTVSWYQQALGQGPQFIFQYYREEENGRGNFPPRFSGLQFPNYSSELNVNALELDDSALYLCASTSGGGSSYNEQFFGPGTRLTVL.

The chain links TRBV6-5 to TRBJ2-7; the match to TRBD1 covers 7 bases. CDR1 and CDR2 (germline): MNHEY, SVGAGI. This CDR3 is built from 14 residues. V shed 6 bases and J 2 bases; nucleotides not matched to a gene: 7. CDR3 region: CASSQQGRAYEQYF. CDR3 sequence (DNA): TGTGCCAGCAGCCAACAGGGGAGAGCCTACGAGCAGTACTTC.

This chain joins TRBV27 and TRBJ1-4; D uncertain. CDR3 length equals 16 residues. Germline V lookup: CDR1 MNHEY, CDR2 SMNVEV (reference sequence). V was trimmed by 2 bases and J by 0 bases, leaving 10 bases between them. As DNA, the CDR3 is TGTGCCAGCAGTTTAGGACGGGGTGCAACTAATGAAAAACTGTTTTTT. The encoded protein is CASSLGRGATNEKLFF.

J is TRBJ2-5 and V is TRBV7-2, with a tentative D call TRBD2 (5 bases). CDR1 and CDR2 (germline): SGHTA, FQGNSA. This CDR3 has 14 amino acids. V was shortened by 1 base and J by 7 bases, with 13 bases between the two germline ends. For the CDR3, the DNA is TGTGCCAGCAGCTTAGAGCGGTTTTTGGGGACCCAGTACTTC. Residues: CASSLERFLGTQYF.

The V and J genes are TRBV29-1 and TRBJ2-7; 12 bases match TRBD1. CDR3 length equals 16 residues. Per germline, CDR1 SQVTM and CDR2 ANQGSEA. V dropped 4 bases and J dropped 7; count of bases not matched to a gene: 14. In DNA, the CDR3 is TGCAGCGTTGCTCCGGATTTGGGACAGGGGGCGTGGGAGCAGTACTTC. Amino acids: CSVAPDLGQGAWEQYF.

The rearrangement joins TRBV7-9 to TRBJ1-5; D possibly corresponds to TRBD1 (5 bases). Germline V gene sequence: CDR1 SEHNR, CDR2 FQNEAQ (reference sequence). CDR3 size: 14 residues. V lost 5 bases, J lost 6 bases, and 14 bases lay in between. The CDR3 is CASSVVGPGQPQHF. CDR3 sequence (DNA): TGTGCCAGCAGCGTTGTGGGGCCAGGTCAGCCCCAGCATTTT.